This T cell receptor beta chain was identified in a study of blood T cells in healthy people across ages (dated by TCRdb to the mid-2010s). Concerning the study at large: Template switching captured roughly one uniquely barcoded TCR beta cDNA molecule per two T cells in model experiments. The study analyzed two additional independent replicas of 1 million unique cDNA reads from the same blood draw for two donors, one aged 18 to 30 and one aged 80 or older. The study measured age-related changes in TCR beta repertoire diversity using deep sequencing normalized with unique cDNA molecular identifiers. The donors were divided into four age groups: young (average around 17 years), middle-aged (under 40), aged (about 60) and long-lived (approximately 74).

Study-wide findings and limitations: Total diversity estimates from one million sequenced T cells were considered lower bounds and underestimates. Conclusive comparison of naive and antigen-experienced compartments was prevented by the profiling of bulk unsorted PBMCs. The percentage of naive T cells measured by flow cytometry correlated strongly with observed TCR beta diversity. Compared with the aged group, more naive CD4+ T cells, fewer expanded clones and increased TCR diversity were shown by the long-lived group, suggesting age selection. As age increased, observed TCR beta diversity per million T cells dropped in a roughly linear way, and a significant reduction was already evident by age 40. The CMV infection status of donors was not known, potentially confounding age-related changes in expanded clonotypes.

The CDR3 sequence holds 14 residues, the cysteine and phenylalanine included. The read is trimmed to its CDR3 DNA, 42 bases read in frame from base 1. Per the germline V gene, ENHRY is the CDR1 and SYGVKD is the CDR2. Library creation used 5' RACE. The run used an Illumina HiSeq 2500. The second PCR ran for roughly 7 to 11 cycles and used a J-beta primer mix along with a sample-barcoded 5' primer. A template-switch 5' adaptor carrying 12 random nucleotides introduced a unique molecular identifier onto each TCR beta cDNA molecule. Each sample yielded at least 3 million CDR3-containing paired-end reads. First-strand cDNA synthesis was performed from all RNA using the Mint cDNA synthesis kit, with priming by a TRBC-specific oligonucleotide. After uracil-DNA glycosylase treatment, a first 18-cycle PCR used universal primers M1SS and BC2_uni_R on all cDNA. On the authors' methods: For normalization, 1 million high-quality reads were randomly selected from each sample, with every read carrying a distinct molecular identifier. Instead of being binned into consensus sequences, reads with shared molecular identifiers were discarded. MiTCR, with a Q25 quality threshold and the strictest error-elimination algorithm, was used for CDR3 identification, clonotype clustering and error correction. A nonparametric unseen species model with Euler transformation was used to estimate lower-bound total TCR beta diversity. In TCRdb, the public reads were trimmed at Q25 with fastp and aligned with MiXCR, with productive beta chains retained. Every entry covers one CDR3 protein and lists the most common genes and DNA from its rows. These V and J calls rely on TCRdb rather than the paper's analysis. Across this sample there are some 760,000 distinct CDR3 sequences, with 25% seen only once. The leading ten clones occupy 9% to 9.5% of the sample.

Systemically healthy Caucasian individuals from Russia, approximately 39 in total and aged about 6 to 90 years, were included as donors. Around 10 milliliters of peripheral blood were drawn from each donor into EDTA-treated Vacutainer tubes. PBMCs were isolated by Ficoll-Paque density-gradient centrifugation, with at least 7 million obtained per sample. Total RNA was extracted from PBMCs with Trizol reagent, with at least 6 micrograms obtained per sample. For every donor, flow cytometry on a PBMC aliquot measured the percentage of naive CD45RAhigh/CD27high T cells. On this clonotype itself: Its recognized antigen is unknown. The germline gene is not matched at one end of the junction; a read error may be the cause.

This sample was also put to use in a study of T cells of mothers and their children. Reported in the second study: Nine systemically healthy Caucasian individuals, comprising three mothers and their six children, were included as donors. cDNA synthesis used all of the extracted RNA, with around 1.5 ug of RNA in each 15 ul reaction. Sample barcodes and 2-4 random nucleotides were added via the M1S primer in the second PCR. More than 8 million TCR beta CDR3 reads were obtained from each mother, and approximately 3 million reads were obtained from each child. TCR recombination output is similarly shaped by thymic selection in related and unrelated pairs, with a minor effect exerted by inherited differences. Normalized repertoire overlap was always slightly but never significantly higher in related than unrelated mother-child pairs. No persistent microchimeric T cell clones were found, with a detection sensitivity of roughly 92 clones per million clonotypes. In the study, deep NGS was used to compare the TCR beta repertoires of mothers and children, and features distinguishing related mother-child pairs from unrelated individuals were sought. The mean age was roughly 40 +/- 4 years for the mothers and approximately 11 +/- 4 years for the children. After adapter ligation was performed with NEBNext reagents, the libraries were sequenced on an Illumina HiSeq 2000 with 100+100 nt paired-end reads. To prevent cross-contamination, the mother and child libraries were prepared a month apart and were sequenced in separate runs. For each donor, somewhere between about 500,000 and 2,000,000 distinct TCR beta clonotypes were identified. Naive TCR beta clonotypes were estimated from low-frequency clonotypes matched to each donor's FACS-determined naive share, without sorting.

This clonotype was obtained from a boy aged 5-17 years in good health. Sequenced: blood. The chain links TRBV10-3 with TRBJ2-5; perhaps TRBD1 is the D gene, with 7 bases matching. The DNA end lines up better with TRBJ2-1; the J call may be wrong. The CDR3 sequence is CAINARGRDSEQFF. The DNA sequence is as follows: TGCGCCATCAACGCCCGGGGGCGGGACAGTGAGCAGTTCTTC.